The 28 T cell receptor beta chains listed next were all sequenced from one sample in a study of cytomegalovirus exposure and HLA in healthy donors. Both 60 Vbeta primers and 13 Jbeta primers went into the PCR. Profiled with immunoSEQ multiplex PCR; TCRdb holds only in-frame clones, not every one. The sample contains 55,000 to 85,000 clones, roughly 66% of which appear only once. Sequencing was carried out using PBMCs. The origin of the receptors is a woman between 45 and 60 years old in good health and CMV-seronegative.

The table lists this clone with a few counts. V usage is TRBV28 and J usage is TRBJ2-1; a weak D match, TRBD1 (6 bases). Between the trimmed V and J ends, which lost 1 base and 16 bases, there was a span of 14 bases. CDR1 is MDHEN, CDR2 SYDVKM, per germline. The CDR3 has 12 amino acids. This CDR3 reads CASSLFSGVPFF. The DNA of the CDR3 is TGTGCCAGCAGTTTATTTTCAGGGGTCCCTTTCTTC.

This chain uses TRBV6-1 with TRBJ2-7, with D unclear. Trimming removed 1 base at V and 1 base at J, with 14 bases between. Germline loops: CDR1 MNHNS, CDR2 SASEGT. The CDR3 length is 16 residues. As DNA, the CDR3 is TGTGCCAGCAGTGAAGGTGGCGCTGGAGTATCCTACGAGCAGTACTTC. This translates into CASSEGGAGVSYEQYF.

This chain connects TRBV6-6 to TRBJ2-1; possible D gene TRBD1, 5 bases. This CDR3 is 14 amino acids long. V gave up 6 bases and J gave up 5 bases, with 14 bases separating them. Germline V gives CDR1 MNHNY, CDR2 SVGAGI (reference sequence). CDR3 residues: CASRSHQGNNEQFF. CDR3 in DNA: TGTGCCAGCAGGTCGCATCAGGGAAACAATGAGCAGTTCTTC.

Here the CDR3 reads CASSEAQGGAETQYF. The CDR3 coding sequence is TGTGCCAGCAGTGAAGCGCAAGGGGGCGCGGAGACCCAGTACTTC. V usage is TRBV6-1 and J usage is TRBJ2-5; TRBD1 agrees at 7 bases. The CDR3 is 15 residues long. Germline V gives CDR1 MNHNS, CDR2 SASEGT. Trimming at V came to 0 bases and at J to 5 bases, leaving 6 bases not matched to a gene.

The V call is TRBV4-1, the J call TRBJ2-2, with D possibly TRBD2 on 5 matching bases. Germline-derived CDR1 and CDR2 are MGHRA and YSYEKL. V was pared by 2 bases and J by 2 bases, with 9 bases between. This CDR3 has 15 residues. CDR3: CASSQHGENTGELFF. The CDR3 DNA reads TGCGCCAGCAGCCAACACGGGGAAAACACCGGGGAGCTGTTTTTT.

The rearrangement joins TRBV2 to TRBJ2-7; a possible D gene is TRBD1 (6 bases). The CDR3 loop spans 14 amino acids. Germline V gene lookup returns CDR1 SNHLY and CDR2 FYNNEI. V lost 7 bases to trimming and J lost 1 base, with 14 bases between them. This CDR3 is CASKARGDSYEQYF. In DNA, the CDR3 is TGTGCCAGCAAGGCCAGGGGCGATTCCTACGAGCAGTACTTC.

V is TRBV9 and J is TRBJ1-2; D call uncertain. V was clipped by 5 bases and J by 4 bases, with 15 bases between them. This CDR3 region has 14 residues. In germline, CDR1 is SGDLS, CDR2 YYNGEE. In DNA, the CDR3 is TGTGCCAGCAGTCCCGGAGGGCAGATCTATGGCTACACCTTC. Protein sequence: CASSPGGQIYGYTF.

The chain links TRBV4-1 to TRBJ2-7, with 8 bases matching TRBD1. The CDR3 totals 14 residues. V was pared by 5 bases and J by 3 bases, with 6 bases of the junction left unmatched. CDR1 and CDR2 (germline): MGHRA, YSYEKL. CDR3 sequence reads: CASSSRTGLYEQYF. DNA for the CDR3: TGCGCCAGCAGCTCCAGGACAGGGCTCTACGAGCAGTACTTC.

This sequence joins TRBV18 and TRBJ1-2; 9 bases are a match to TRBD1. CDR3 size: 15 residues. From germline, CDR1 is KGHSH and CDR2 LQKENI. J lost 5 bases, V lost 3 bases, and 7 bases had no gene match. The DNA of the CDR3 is TGTGCCAGCTCACCTTTTACAGGGGGCGGATATGGCTACACCTTC. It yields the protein CASSPFTGGGYGYTF. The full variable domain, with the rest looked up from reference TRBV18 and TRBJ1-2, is NAGVMQNPRHLVRRRGQEARLRCSPMKGHSHVYWYRQLPEEGLKFMVYLQKENIIDESGMPKERFSAEFPKEGPSILRIQQVVRGDSAAYFCASSPFTGGGYGYTFGSGTRLTVV.

The CDR3 DNA sequence: TGCGCCAGCAGCTTGGCTTCCCCAGGCACTGAAGCTTTCTTT. This codes for CASSLASPGTEAFF. This rearrangement joins TRBV5-1 to TRBJ1-1; the D is unclear. From germline, CDR1 is SGHRS and CDR2 YFSETQ. The CDR3 sequence is 14 residues long. Trimming cost V 0 bases and J 4 bases, with 10 bases left between them.

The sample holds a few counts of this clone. CDR3 nucleotides: TGTGCCTGGAGTGTATCTCGGGTCGGGACCGGGGAGCTGTTTTTT. This sequence encodes CAWSVSRVGTGELFF. V usage is TRBV30 and J usage is TRBJ2-2, with D hard to call. V shed 0 bases and J shed 5 bases, with 13 bases lying between them. Germline CDR1 reads GTSNPN; CDR2 reads SVGIG (reference sequence). This CDR3 comprises 15 residues.

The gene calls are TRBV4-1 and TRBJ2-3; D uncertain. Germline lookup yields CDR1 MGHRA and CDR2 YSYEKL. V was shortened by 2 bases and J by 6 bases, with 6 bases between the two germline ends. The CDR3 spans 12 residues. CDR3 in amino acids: CASSQPQDTQYF. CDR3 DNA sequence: TGCGCCAGCAGCCAACCTCAGGATACGCAGTATTTT.

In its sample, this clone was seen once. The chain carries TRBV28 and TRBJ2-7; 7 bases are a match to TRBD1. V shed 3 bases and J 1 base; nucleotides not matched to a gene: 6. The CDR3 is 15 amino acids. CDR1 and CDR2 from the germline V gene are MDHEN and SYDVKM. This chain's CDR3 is CASSFIGGLSYEQYF. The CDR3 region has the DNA TGTGCCAGCAGTTTTATAGGGGGCTTATCCTACGAGCAGTACTTC. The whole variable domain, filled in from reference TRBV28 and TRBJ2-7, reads DVKVTQSSRYLVKRTGEKVFLECVQDMDHENMFWYRQDPGLGLRLIYFSYDVKMKEKGDIPEGYSVSREKKERFSLILESASTNQTSMYLCASSFIGGLSYEQYFGPGTRLTVT.

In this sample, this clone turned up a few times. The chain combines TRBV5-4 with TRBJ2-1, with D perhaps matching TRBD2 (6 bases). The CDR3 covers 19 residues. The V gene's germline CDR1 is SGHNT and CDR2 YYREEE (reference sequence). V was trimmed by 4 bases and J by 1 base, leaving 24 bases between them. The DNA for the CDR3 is TGTGCCAGCAGCCGCCTTTTGAGACTAGAGACTCGATCCTACAATGAGCAGTTCTTC. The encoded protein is CASSRLLRLETRSYNEQFF.

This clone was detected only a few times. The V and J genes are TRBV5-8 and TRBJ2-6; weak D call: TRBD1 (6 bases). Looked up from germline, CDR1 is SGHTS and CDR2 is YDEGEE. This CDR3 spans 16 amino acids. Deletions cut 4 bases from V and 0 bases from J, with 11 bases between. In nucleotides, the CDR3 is TGTGCCAGCAGCAGGAACAGGGTCTCTGGGGCCAACGTCCTGACTTTC. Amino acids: CASSRNRVSGANVLTF.

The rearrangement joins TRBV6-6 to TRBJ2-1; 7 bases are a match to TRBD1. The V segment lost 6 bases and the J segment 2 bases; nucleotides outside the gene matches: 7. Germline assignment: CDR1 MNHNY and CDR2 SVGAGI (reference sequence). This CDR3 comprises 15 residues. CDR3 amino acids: CASRDWTGAYNEQFF. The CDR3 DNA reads TGTGCCAGCAGAGACTGGACAGGAGCCTACAATGAGCAGTTCTTC.

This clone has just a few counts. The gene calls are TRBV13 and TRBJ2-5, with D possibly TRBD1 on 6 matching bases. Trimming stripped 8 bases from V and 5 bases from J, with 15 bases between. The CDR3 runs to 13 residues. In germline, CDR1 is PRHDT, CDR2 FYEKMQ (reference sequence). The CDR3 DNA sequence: TGTGCCAGCGGCCACAGGGTACAGGAGACCCAGTACTTC. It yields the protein CASGHRVQETQYF.

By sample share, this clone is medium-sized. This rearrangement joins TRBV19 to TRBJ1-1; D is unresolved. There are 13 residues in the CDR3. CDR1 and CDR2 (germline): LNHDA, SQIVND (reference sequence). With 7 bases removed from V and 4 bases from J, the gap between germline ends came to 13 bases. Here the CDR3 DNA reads TGTGCCAGTAAGTACGTCGATAGCACTGAAGCTTTCTTT. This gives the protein CASKYVDSTEAFF.

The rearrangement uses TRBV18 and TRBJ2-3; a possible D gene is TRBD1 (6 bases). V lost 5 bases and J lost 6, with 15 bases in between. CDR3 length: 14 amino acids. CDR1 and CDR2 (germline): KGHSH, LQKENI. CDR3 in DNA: TGTGCCAGCTCATGGTCAGGGGTAGAGGATACGCAGTATTTT. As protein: CASSWSGVEDTQYF. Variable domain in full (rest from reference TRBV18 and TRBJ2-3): NAGVMQNPRHLVRRRGQEARLRCSPMKGHSHVYWYRQLPEEGLKFMVYLQKENIIDESGMPKERFSAEFPKEGPSILRIQQVVRGDSAAYFCASSWSGVEDTQYFGPGTRLTVL.

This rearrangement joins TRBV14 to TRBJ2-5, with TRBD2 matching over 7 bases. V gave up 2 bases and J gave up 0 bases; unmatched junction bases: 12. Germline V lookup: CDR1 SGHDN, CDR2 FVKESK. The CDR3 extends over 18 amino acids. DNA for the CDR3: TGTGCCAGCAGCCAATACATCCTCACCCTAGCGGACCAAGAGACCCAGTACTTC. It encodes CASSQYILTLADQETQYF. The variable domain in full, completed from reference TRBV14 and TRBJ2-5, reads EAGVTQFPSHSVIEKGQTVTLRCDPISGHDNLYWYRRVMGKEIKFLLHFVKESKQDESGMPNNRFLAERTGGTYSTLKVQPAELEDSGVYFCASSQYILTLADQETQYFGPGTRLLVL.

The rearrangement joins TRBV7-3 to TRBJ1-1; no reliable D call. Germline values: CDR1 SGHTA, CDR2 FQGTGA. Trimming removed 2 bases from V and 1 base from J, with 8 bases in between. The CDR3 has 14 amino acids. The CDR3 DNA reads TGTGCCAGCAGCTTATGGCCAGGGAACACTGAAGCTTTCTTT. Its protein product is CASSLWPGNTEAFF.

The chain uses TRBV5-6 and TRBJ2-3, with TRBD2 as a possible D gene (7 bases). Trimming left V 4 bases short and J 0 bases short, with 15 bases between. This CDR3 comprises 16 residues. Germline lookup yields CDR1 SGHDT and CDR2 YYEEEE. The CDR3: CASSPGRGLSTDTQYF. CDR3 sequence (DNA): TGTGCCAGCAGCCCTGGGAGGGGGTTAAGCACAGATACGCAGTATTTT.

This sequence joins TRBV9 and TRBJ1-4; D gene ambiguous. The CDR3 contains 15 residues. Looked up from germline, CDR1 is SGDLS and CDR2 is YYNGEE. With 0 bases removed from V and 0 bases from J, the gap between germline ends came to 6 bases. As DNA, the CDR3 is TGTGCCAGCAGCGTAGGTCTAGCAACTAATGAAAAACTGTTTTTT. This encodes CASSVGLATNEKLFF.

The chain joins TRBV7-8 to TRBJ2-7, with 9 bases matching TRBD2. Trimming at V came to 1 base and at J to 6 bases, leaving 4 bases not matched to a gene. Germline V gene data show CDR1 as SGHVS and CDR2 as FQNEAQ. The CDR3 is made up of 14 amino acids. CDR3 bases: TGTGCCAGCAGCTTAGAGGGACTAGCTGTCGAGCAGTACTTC. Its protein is CASSLEGLAVEQYF.

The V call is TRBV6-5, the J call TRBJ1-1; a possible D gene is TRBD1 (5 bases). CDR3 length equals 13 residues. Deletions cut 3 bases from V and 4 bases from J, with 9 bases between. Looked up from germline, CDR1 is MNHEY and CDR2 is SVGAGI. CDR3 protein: CASSYGHSTEAFF. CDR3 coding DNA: TGTGCCAGCAGTTATGGACATTCCACTGAAGCTTTCTTT.

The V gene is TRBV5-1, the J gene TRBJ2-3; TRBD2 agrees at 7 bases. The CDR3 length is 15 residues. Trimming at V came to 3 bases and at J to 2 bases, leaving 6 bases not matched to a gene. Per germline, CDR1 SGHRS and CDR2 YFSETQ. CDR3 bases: TGCGCCAGCAGCTCCATGACTAGCTACACAGATACGCAGTATTTT. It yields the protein CASSSMTSYTDTQYF. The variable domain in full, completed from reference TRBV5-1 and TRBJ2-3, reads KAGVTQTPRYLIKTRGQQVTLSCSPISGHRSVSWYQQTPGQGLQFLFEYFSETQRNKGNFPGRFSGRQFSNSRSEMNVSTLELGDSALYLCASSSMTSYTDTQYFGPGTRLTVL.

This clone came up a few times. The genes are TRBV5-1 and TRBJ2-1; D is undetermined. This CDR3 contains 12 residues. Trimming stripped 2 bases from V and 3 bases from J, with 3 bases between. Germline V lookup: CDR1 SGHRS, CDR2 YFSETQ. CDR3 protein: CASSFNYNEQFF. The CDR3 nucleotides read TGCGCCAGCAGCTTTAACTACAATGAGCAGTTCTTC.

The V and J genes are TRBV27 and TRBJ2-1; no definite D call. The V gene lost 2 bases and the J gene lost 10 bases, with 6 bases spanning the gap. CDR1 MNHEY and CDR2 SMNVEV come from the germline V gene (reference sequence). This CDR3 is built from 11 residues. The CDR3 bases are TGTGCCAGCAGTTTAGGGCAGGAGCAGTTCTTC. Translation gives CASSLGQEQFF.